These T cell receptor beta chains were read from a single sample in a study of molecular identifiers for immune sequencing clone quantification. TCRdb reanalysed the PCR reads using MiXCR and keeps one entry per CDR3 protein. The data show more than 450,000 distinct CDR3 sequences, roughly 25% seen once. Sequencing input: naive CD8+ T cells from blood, with Jurkat cell RNA spiked in. These receptors were obtained from a human donor in good health. Some libraries in this study had Jurkat cell RNA spiked in. The CDR3 runs from the conserved cysteine through the conserved F or W. A D gene is named only where the DNA matches it firmly. Rows may omit the clone size; those that give it use once, few, many or a size class.

d_gene: TRBD1; len: 13; abundance: few; v_gene: TRBV20-1; j_gene: TRBJ2-7; CDR3aa: CSARTGGLYEQYF; CDR3nt: TGCAGTGCTCGGACAGGGGGCCTCTACGAGCAGTACTTC
d_gene: TRBD2; len: 14; abundance: many; v_gene: TRBV28; j_gene: TRBJ2-7; CDR3aa: CASSLGGSAYEQYF; CDR3nt: TGTGCCAGCAGTTTAGGCGGGAGTGCCTACGAGCAGTACTTC
d_gene: -; len: 13; abundance: many; v_gene: TRBV12-3/TRBV12-4; j_gene: TRBJ2-5; CDR3aa: CASSPGDQETQYF; CDR3nt: TGTGCCAGCAGTCCAGGGGATCAAGAGACCCAGTACTTC
d_gene: TRBD1; len: 14; abundance: -; v_gene: TRBV30; j_gene: TRBJ1-2; CDR3aa: CAWSQTGESYGYTF; CDR3nt: TGTGCCTGGAGTCAAACAGGGGAAAGCTATGGCTACACCTTC
d_gene: -; len: 15; abundance: -; v_gene: TRBV4-2; j_gene: TRBJ1-4; CDR3aa: CASSQDWTANEKLFF; CDR3nt: TGTGCCAGCAGCCAAGATTGGACTGCTAATGAAAAACTGTTTTTT
d_gene: TRBD2; len: 14; abundance: many; v_gene: TRBV9; j_gene: TRBJ2-3; CDR3aa: CASSGWTSSDTQYF; CDR3nt: TGTGCCAGCAGCGGATGGACTAGCAGCGATACGCAGTATTTT
d_gene: -; len: 17; abundance: many; v_gene: TRBV6-1; j_gene: TRBJ2-4; CDR3aa: CASSEGGRSLAKNIQYF; CDR3nt: TGTGCCAGCAGTGAAGGGGGCAGGTCGCTAGCCAAAAACATTCAGTACTTC
d_gene: -; len: 16; abundance: few; v_gene: TRBV4-3; j_gene: TRBJ2-7; CDR3aa: CASSQDRQGFFYEQYF; CDR3nt: TGCGCCAGCAGCCAAGACCGGCAGGGCTTCTTCTACGAGCAGTACTTC
d_gene: TRBD2; len: 16; abundance: few; v_gene: TRBV20-1; j_gene: TRBJ2-7; CDR3aa: CSATGRGGTASYEQYF; CDR3nt: TGCAGTGCCACTGGGCGGGGGGGCACCGCCTCCTACGAGCAGTACTTC
d_gene: TRBD1; len: 13; abundance: -; v_gene: TRBV5-6; j_gene: TRBJ1-1; CDR3aa: CASSPDRDREAFF; CDR3nt: TGTGCCAGCAGCCCCGATCGGGACAGGGAAGCTTTCTTT
d_gene: -; len: 14; abundance: few; v_gene: TRBV12-3/TRBV12-4; j_gene: TRBJ2-1; CDR3aa: CASSLAGYHNEQFF; CDR3nt: TGTGCCAGCAGTTTAGCAGGGTACCACAATGAGCAGTTCTTC
d_gene: -; len: 13; abundance: many; v_gene: TRBV5-1; j_gene: TRBJ2-3; CDR3aa: CASSFLEGDTQYF; CDR3nt: TGCGCCAGCAGCTTTCTGGAGGGAGATACGCAGTATTTT
d_gene: -; len: 12; abundance: few; v_gene: TRBV12-3/TRBV12-4; j_gene: TRBJ2-5; CDR3aa: CASSPNEETQYF; CDR3nt: TGTGCCAGCAGCCCAAATGAGGAGACCCAGTACTTC
d_gene: -; len: 12; abundance: many; v_gene: TRBV10-3; j_gene: TRBJ1-1; CDR3aa: CATTQGSTEAFF; CDR3nt: TGTGCCACCACTCAGGGGTCCACTGAAGCTTTCTTT
d_gene: -; len: 18; abundance: -; v_gene: TRBV13; j_gene: TRBJ2-3; CDR3aa: CASSLGGLSSDLKDTQYF; CDR3nt: TGTGCCAGCAGCTTAGGCGGCTTGTCGAGCGACCTGAAGGATACGCAGTATTTT
d_gene: TRBD2; len: 13; abundance: -; v_gene: TRBV7-8; j_gene: TRBJ2-5; CDR3aa: CASSLLAGAHQYF; CDR3nt: TGTGCCAGCAGCTTACTAGCGGGGGCTCATCAGTACTTC
d_gene: -; len: 14; abundance: many; v_gene: TRBV20-1; j_gene: TRBJ2-7; CDR3aa: CSAGPSENSYEQYF; CDR3nt: TGCAGTGCCGGTCCTTCAGAGAACTCCTACGAGCAGTACTTC
d_gene: -; len: 13; abundance: -; v_gene: TRBV7-9; j_gene: TRBJ2-7; CDR3aa: CASRDKTSYEQYF; CDR3nt: TGTGCCAGCAGAGACAAAACTAGCTACGAGCAGTACTTC
d_gene: TRBD1; len: 13; abundance: many; v_gene: TRBV6-2/TRBV6-3; j_gene: TRBJ2-7; CDR3aa: CASSPDRGYEQYF; CDR3nt: TGTGCCAGCAGTCCGGACAGGGGCTACGAGCAGTACTTC
d_gene: -; len: 14; abundance: -; v_gene: TRBV30; j_gene: TRBJ2-3; CDR3aa: CAWSVEDYADTQYF; CDR3nt: TGTGCCTGGAGTGTAGAGGATTACGCAGATACGCAGTATTTT
d_gene: -; len: 14; abundance: once; v_gene: TRBV27; j_gene: TRBJ2-3; CDR3aa: CASSTLAVRDTQYF; CDR3nt: TGTGCCAGCAGTACTTTGGCAGTCCGAGATACGCAGTATTTT
d_gene: TRBD2; len: 18; abundance: -; v_gene: TRBV14; j_gene: TRBJ2-1; CDR3aa: CASSHGLAGGPRGHEQFF; CDR3nt: TGTGCCAGCAGCCATGGACTAGCGGGGGGGCCGCGGGGACATGAGCAGTTCTTC
d_gene: -; len: 13; abundance: many; v_gene: TRBV6-2/TRBV6-3; j_gene: TRBJ1-1; CDR3aa: CASSGDLANEAFF; CDR3nt: TGTGCCAGCAGTGGGGACCTGGCCAATGAAGCTTTCTTT
d_gene: TRBD1; len: 16; abundance: few; v_gene: TRBV14; j_gene: TRBJ1-2; CDR3aa: CASSPHTGTVNYGYTF; CDR3nt: TGTGCCAGCAGCCCACATACCGGGACAGTAAACTATGGCTACACCTTC
d_gene: -; len: 12; abundance: -; v_gene: TRBV19; j_gene: TRBJ1-1; CDR3aa: CASSIRVTEALF; CDR3nt: TGTGCGAGTAGTATCCGGGTCACTGAAGCTCTCTTT
d_gene: TRBD2; len: 15; abundance: -; v_gene: TRBV7-9; j_gene: TRBJ2-5; CDR3aa: CASSSGTTWEETQYF; CDR3nt: TGTGCCAGCAGCTCTGGGACTACCTGGGAAGAGACCCAGTACTTC
d_gene: -; len: 13; abundance: many; v_gene: TRBV5-5; j_gene: TRBJ2-7; CDR3aa: CASSLGDGDEQYF; CDR3nt: TGTGCCAGCAGCTTGGGTGACGGGGACGAGCAGTACTTC
d_gene: -; len: 15; abundance: many; v_gene: TRBV28; j_gene: TRBJ1-4; CDR3aa: CASSPGAGSDEKLFF; CDR3nt: TGTGCCAGCAGTCCGGGCGCGGGGTCAGATGAAAAACTGTTTTTT